This TCR beta chain emerged from a study of CD8 T cells in Susac syndrome. For the study at large: Blood was drawn from patients with Susac syndrome. At that point, they were therapy-naive, on corticosteroids, or on intravenous immunoglobulin alone.

Random hexamers were used to reverse transcribe roughly 0.5 to 1 ug of RNA. Amplification of TCR beta CDR3 used immunoSEQ multiplex PCR across 54 Vbeta and 13 Jbeta. TCRdb reprocessed the immunoSEQ multiplex PCR reads with MiXCR, giving one entry per CDR3 protein. The sample lists roughly 140,000 distinct CDR3 sequences, approximately 95% occurring once. This clonotype was observed a single time. While CD8+ and CD4+ T cells were isolated negatively, TEMRA cells were enriched by FACS. Material for sequencing was CD4+ T cells from PBMCs. The TCR comes from a human donor with Susac syndrome.

CDR3 bases: TGCGCCAGCAGCCAAGTCGACAGAACGTTACCGGGAGAGCAGTACTTC. Protein: CASSQVDRTLPGEQYF. This chain connects TRBV4-1 to TRBJ2-7; D tentatively fits TRBD1 or TRBD2 (5 bases each). CDR1 is MGHRA and CDR2 is YSYEKL in the germline V gene. The V end lost 1 base, the J end lost 7 bases, and 20 bases lay between the germline ends. The CDR3 extends over 16 amino acids.